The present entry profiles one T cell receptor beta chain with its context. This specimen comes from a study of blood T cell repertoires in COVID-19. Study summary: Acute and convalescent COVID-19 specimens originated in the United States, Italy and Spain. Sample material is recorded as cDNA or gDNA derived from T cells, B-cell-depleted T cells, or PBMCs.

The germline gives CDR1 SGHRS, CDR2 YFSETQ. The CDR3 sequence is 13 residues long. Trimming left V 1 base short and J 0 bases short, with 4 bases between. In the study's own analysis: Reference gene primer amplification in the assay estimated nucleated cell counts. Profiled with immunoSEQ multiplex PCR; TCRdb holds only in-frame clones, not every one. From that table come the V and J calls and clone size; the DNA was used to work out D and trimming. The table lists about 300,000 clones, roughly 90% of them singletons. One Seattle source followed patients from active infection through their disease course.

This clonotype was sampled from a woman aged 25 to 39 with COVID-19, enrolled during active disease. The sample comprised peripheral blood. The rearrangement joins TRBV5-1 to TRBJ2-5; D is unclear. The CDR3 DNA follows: TGCGCCAGCAGCTTGCAGAACCAAGAGACCCAGTACTTC. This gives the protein CASSLQNQETQYF.